Listed here is a single T cell receptor beta chain. As yet, its antigen is unknown. The CDR3 has 14 residues. Looked up from germline, CDR1 is SGHAT and CDR2 is FQDESV (reference sequence). Trimming took 4 bases from V and 3 from J; bases not matched to a gene: 6. TCRdb's copy holds only in-frame clones and misses some; the assay was immunoSEQ multiplex PCR. The repertoire includes some 63,000 clones, roughly 84% of them detected once, and around 19% sits in the top ten. The sample comes from a study of T cell responses to AZD1222 COVID-19 vaccine. Study-wide findings and caveats: Repertoire sampling occurred only after the peak T cell response. White British ancestry dominated among donors, who included more females, and clonal diversity was possibly underestimated. At study baseline, merely a handful of AZD1222 recipients were seropositive.

The V call is TRBV11-1, the J call TRBJ2-7; TRBD1 matches at 7 bases. Specimen: peripheral blood, collected on day 0 of AZD1222 vaccination. This receptor was identified in an adult in good health. The CDR3 region is CASSSRQGGYEQYF. As DNA, the CDR3 is TGTGCCAGCAGCTCCCGACAGGGCGGCTACGAGCAGTACTTC.